This T cell receptor beta chain was found in a study of blood T cell repertoires in COVID-19. Study information: PBMCs, B-cell-depleted T cells, or T cells were the source of the cDNA or gDNA that made up the material.

This clone appeared a single time. The protocol was immunoSEQ multiplex PCR, while the TCRdb copy is restricted to in-frame clones and leaves out a portion. The data hold some 100,000 clones, with approximately 87% observed a single time. Germline lookup yields CDR1 LGHDT and CDR2 YNNKEL (reference sequence). The junction had 7 bases not matched to a gene; V was cut back by 3 bases and J by 4 bases. The CDR3 is 16 amino acids. This chain uses TRBV3-1 (or the pseudogene TRBV3-2) with TRBJ2-2; TRBD1 aligns across 8 bases. The sequence was collected from a human donor in a cohort sampled during active COVID-19. Sequenced: peripheral blood. The CDR3 region has the DNA TGTGCCAGCAGCCACCCCCCGGGACAGGTCACCGGGGAGCTGTTTTTT. This codes for CASSHPPGQVTGELFF.